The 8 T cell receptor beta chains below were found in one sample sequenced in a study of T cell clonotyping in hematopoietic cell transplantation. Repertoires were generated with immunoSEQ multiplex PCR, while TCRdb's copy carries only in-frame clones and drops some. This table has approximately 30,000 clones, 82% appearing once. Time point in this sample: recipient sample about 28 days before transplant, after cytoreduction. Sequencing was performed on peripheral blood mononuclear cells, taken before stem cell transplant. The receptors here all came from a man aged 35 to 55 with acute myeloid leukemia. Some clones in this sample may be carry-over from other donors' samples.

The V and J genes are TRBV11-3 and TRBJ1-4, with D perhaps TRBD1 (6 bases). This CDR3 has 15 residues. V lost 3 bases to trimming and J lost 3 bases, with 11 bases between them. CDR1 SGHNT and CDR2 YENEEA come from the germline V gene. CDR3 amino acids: CASSLQGRANEKLFF. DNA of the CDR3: TGTGCCAGCAGCTTGCAGGGGCGAGCTAATGAAAAACTGTTTTTT. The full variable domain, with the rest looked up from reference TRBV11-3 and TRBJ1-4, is EAGVVQSPRYKIIEKKQPVAFWCNPISGHNTLYWYLQNLGQGPELLIRYENEEAVDDSQLPKDRFSAERLKGVDSTLKIQPAELGDSAVYLCASSLQGRANEKLFFGSGTQLSVL.

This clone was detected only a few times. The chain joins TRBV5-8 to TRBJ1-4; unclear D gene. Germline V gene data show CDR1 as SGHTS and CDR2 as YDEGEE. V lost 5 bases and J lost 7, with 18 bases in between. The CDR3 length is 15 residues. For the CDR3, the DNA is TGTGCCAGCAGTGAAAATGGGCAGACGGGTGAAAAACTGTTTTTT. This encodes CASSENGQTGEKLFF. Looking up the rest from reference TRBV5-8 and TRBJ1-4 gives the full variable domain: EAGVTQSPTHLIKTRGQQATLRCSPISGHTSVYWYQQALGLGLQFLLWYDEGEERNRGNFPPRFSGRQFPNYSSELNVNALELEDSALYLCASSENGQTGEKLFFGSGTQLSVL.

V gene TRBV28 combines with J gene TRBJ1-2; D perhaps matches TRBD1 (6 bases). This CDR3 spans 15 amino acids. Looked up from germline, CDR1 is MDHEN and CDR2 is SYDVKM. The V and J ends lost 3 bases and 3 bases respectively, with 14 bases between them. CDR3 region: CASSFGVTGDYGYTF. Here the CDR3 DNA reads TGTGCCAGCAGTTTTGGGGTGACAGGCGACTATGGCTACACCTTC.

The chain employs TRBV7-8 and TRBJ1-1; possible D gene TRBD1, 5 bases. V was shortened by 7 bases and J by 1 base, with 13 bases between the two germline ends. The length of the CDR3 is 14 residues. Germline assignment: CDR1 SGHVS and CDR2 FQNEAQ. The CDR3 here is CASNPTGGNTEAFF. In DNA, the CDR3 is TGTGCCAGCAACCCAACGGGGGGGAACACTGAAGCTTTCTTT.

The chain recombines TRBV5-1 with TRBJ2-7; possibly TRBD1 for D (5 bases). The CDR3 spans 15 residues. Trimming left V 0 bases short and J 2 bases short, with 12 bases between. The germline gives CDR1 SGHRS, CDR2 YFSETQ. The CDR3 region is CASSLGQGGTYEQYF. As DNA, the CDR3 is TGCGCCAGCAGCTTGGGGCAGGGTGGGACCTACGAGCAGTACTTC.

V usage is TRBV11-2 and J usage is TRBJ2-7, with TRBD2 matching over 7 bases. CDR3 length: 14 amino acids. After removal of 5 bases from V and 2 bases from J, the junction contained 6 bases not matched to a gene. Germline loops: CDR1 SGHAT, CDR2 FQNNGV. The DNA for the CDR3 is TGTGCCAGCAGCGTCGGGGGAGGGACCTACGAGCAGTACTTC. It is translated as CASSVGGGTYEQYF.

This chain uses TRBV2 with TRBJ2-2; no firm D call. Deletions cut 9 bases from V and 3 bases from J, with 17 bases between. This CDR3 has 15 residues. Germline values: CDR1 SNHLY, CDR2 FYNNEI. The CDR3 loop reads CASMNPSAHTGELFF. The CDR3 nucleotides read TGTGCCAGTATGAACCCGAGCGCACACACCGGGGAGCTGTTTTTT. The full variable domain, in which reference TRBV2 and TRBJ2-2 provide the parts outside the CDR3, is EPEVTQTPSHQVTQMGQEVILRCVPISNHLYFYWYRQILGQKVEFLVSFYNNEISEKSEIFDDQFSVERPDGSNFTLKIRSTKLEDSAMYFCASMNPSAHTGELFFGEGSRLTVL.

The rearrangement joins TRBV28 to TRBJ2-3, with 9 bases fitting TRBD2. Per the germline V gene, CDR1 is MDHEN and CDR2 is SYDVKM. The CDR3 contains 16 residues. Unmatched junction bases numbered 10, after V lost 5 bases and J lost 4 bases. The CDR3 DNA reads TGTGCCAGCAGTCGGGTAGCGGGAGCGGCCCCAGATACGCAGTATTTT. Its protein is CASSRVAGAAPDTQYF. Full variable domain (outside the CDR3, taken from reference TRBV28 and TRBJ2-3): DVKVTQSSRYLVKRTGEKVFLECVQDMDHENMFWYRQDPGLGLRLIYFSYDVKMKEKGDIPEGYSVSREKKERFSLILESASTNQTSMYLCASSRVAGAAPDTQYFGPGTRLTVL.